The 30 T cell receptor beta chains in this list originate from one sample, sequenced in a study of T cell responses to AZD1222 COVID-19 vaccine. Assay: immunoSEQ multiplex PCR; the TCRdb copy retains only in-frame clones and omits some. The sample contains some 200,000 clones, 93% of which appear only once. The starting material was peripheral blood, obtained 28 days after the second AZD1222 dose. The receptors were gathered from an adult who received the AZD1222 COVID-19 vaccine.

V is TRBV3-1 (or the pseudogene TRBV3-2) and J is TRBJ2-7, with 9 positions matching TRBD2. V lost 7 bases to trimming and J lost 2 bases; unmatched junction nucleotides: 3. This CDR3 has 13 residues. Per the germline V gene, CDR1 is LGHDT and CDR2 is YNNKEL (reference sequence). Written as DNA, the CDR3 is TGTGCCAGCAAGAGCGGGGGGACCTACGAGCAGTACTTC. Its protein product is CASKSGGTYEQYF.

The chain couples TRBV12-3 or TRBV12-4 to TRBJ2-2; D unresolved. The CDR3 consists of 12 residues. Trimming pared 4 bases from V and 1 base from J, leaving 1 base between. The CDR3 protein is CASSWNTGELFF. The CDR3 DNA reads TGTGCCAGCAGTTGGAACACCGGGGAGCTGTTTTTT.

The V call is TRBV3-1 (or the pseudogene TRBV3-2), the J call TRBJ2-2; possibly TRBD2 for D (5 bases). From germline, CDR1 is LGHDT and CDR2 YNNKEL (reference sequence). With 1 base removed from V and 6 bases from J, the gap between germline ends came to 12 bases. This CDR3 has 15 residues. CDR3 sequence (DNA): TGTGCCAGCAGCCAAGTATCCGGGGTGGCCGGGGAGCTGTTTTTT. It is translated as CASSQVSGVAGELFF.

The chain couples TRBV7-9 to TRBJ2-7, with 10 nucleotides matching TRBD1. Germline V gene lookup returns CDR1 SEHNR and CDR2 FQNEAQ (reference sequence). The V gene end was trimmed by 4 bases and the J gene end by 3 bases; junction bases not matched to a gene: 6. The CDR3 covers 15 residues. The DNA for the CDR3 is TGTGCCAGCAGCTCCCCCGGACAGGGGGGCTACGAGCAGTACTTC. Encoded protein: CASSSPGQGGYEQYF.

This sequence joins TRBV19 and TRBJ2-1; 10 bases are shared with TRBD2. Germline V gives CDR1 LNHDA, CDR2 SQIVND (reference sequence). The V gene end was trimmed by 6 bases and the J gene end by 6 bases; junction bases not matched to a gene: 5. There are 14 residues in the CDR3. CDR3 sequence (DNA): TGTGCCAGTAGATGGGGACTAGCGTCCAATGAGCAGTTCTTC. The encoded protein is CASRWGLASNEQFF. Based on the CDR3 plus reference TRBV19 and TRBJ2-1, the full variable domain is DGGITQSPKYLFRKEGQNVTLSCEQNLNHDAMYWYRQDPGQGLRLIYYSQIVNDFQKGDIAEGYSVSREKKESFPLTVTSAQKNPTAFYLCASRWGLASNEQFFGPGTRLTVL.

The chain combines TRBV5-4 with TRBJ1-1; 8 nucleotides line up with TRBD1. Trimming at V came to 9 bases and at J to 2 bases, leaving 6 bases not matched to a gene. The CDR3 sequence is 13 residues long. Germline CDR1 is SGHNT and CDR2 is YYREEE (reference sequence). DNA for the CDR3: TGTGCCACTCGACAGGGGATAAACACTGAAGCTTTCTTT. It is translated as CATRQGINTEAFF.

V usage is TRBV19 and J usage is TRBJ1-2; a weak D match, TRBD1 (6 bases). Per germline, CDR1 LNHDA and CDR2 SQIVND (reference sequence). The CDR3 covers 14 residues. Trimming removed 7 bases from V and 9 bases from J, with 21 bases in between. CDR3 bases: TGTGCCAGTAAGCGCGAGGACAGCTCATATCGCTACACCTTC. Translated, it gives CASKREDSSYRYTF. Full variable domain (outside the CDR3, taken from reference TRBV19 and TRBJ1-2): DGGITQSPKYLFRKEGQNVTLSCEQNLNHDAMYWYRQDPGQGLRLIYYSQIVNDFQKGDIAEGYSVSREKKESFPLTVTSAQKNPTAFYLCASKREDSSYRYTFGSGTRLTVV.

The CDR3 sequence: CASSLPGGQSPLHF. For the CDR3, the DNA is TGCGCCAGCAGCTTGCCGGGGGGGCAGTCACCCCTCCACTTT. The chain has TRBV5-1 and TRBJ1-6; tentatively, D is TRBD1 (6 bases). Trimming took off 1 base at V and 10 bases at J, with 12 bases between the two ends. This CDR3 has 14 amino acids. The germline CDR1 and CDR2 sequences are SGHRS and YFSETQ.

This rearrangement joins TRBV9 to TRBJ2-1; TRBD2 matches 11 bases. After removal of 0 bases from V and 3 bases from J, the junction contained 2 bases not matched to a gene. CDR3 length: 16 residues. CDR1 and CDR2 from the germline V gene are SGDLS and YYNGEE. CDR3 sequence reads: CASSVEGTSGYNEQFF. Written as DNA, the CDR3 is TGTGCCAGCAGCGTAGAAGGGACTAGCGGCTACAATGAGCAGTTCTTC.

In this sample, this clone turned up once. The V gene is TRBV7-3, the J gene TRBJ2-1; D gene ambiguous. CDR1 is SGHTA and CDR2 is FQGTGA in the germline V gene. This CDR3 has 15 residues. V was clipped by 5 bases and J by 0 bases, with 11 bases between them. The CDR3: CASSRTENSYNEQFF. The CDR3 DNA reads TGTGCCAGCAGCCGGACCGAGAACTCCTACAATGAGCAGTTCTTC. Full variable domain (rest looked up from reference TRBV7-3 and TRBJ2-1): GAGVSQTPSNKVTEKGKYVELRCDPISGHTALYWYRQSLGQGPEFLIYFQGTGAADDSGLPNDRFFAVRPEGSVSTLKIQRTERGDSAVYLCASSRTENSYNEQFFGPGTRLTVL.

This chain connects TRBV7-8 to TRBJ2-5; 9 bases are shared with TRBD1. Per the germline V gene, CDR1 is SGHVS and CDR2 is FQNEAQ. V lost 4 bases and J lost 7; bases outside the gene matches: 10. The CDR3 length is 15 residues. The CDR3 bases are TGTGCCAGCAGCTACCGGACAGGGGCGGCCGGGACCCAGTACTTC. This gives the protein CASSYRTGAAGTQYF.

CDR3 amino acids: CASSVGTGLEKLFF. The CDR3 bases are TGTGCCAGCAGCGTAGGGACAGGACTTGAAAAACTGTTTTTT. The rearrangement joins TRBV9 to TRBJ1-4; 7 bases are shared with TRBD1. Germline CDR1 reads SGDLS; CDR2 reads YYNGEE. J lost 7 bases, V lost 0 bases, and 3 bases had no gene match. The CDR3 runs 14 residues. The full variable domain, in which reference TRBV9 and TRBJ1-4 provide the parts outside the CDR3, is DSGVTQTPKHLITATGQRVTLRCSPRSGDLSVYWYQQSLDQGLQFLIQYYNGEERAKGNILERFSAQQFPDLHSELNLSSLELGDSALYFCASSVGTGLEKLFFGSGTQLSVL.

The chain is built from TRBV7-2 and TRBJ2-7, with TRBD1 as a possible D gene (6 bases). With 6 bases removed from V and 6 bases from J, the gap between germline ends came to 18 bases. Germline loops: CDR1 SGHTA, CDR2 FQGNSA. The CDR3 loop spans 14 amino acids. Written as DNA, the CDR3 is TGTGCCAGCAGTCATACCCGGGACACTGGCGAGCAGTACTTC. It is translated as CASSHTRDTGEQYF.

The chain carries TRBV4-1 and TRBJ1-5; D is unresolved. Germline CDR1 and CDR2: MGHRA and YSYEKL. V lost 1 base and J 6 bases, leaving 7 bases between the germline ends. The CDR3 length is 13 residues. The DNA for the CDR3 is TGCGCCAGCAGCCAAGCTCAAGCTCAGCCCCAGCATTTT. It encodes CASSQAQAQPQHF.

The CDR3 DNA follows: TGTGCCTGGGGACAGCAAACCTACGAGCAGTACTTC. It encodes CAWGQQTYEQYF. This chain links TRBV30 with TRBJ2-7, with TRBD1 as a possible D gene (6 bases). Per the germline V gene, CDR1 is GTSNPN and CDR2 is SVGIG (reference sequence). CDR3 length: 12 amino acids. V shed 5 bases and J shed 2 bases, with 10 bases lying between them.

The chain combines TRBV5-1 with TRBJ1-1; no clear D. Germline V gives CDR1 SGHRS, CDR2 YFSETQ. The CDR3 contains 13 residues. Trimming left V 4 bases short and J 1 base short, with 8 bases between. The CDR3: CASSQVGNTEAFF. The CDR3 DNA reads TGCGCCAGCAGCCAAGTGGGGAACACTGAAGCTTTCTTT.

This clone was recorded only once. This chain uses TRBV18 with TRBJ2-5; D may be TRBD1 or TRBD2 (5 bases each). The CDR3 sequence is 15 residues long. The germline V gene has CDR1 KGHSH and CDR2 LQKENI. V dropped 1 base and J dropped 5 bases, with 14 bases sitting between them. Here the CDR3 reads CASSPLAGAGETQYF. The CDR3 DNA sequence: TGTGCCAGCTCACCACTGGCGGGCGCAGGGGAGACCCAGTACTTC.

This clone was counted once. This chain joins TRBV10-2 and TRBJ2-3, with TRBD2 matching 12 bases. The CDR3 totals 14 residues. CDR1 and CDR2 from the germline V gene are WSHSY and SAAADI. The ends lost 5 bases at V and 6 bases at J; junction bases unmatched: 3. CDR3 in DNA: TGCGCCAGCAGTTCTAGCGGGGGGGCCGATACGCAGTATTTT. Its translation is CASSSSGGADTQYF.

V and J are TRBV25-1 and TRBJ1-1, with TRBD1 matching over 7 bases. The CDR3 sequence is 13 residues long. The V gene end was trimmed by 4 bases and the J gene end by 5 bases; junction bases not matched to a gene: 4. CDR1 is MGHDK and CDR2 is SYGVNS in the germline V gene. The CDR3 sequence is CASSAQQGTEAFF. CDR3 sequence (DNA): TGTGCCAGCAGTGCCCAACAGGGGACTGAAGCTTTCTTT. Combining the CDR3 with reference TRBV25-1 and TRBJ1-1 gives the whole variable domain EADIYQTPRYLVIGTGKKITLECSQTMGHDKMYWYQQDPGMELHLIHYSYGVNSTEKGDLSSESTVSRIRTEHFPLTLESARPSHTSQYLCASSAQQGTEAFFGQGTRLTVV.

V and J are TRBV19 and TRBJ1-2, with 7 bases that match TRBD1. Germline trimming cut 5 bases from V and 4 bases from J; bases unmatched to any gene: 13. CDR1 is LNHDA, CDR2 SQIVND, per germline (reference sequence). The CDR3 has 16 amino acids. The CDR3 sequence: CASSLGQGGTVYGYTF. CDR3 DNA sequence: TGTGCCAGTAGTCTCGGTCAGGGGGGGACAGTCTATGGCTACACCTTC.

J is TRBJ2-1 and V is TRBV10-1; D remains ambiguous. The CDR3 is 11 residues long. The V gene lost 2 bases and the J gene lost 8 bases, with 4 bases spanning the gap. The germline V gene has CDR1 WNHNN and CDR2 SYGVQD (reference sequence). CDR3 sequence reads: CASSERYEQFF. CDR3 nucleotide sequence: TGCGCCAGCAGTGAGCGGTATGAGCAGTTCTTC.

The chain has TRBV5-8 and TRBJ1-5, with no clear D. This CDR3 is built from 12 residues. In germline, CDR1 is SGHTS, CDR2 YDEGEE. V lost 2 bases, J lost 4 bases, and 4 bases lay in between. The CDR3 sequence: CASSFGNQPQHF. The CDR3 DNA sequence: TGTGCCAGCAGCTTCGGTAATCAGCCCCAGCATTTT.

The CDR3 reads CASGLVGDRVNIQYF. The CDR3 region has the DNA TGTGCTAGTGGTTTGGTAGGTGACAGGGTAAACATTCAGTACTTC. The chain uses TRBV12-5 and TRBJ2-4; 7 bases agree with TRBD1. This CDR3 has 15 amino acids. The V gene end was trimmed by 0 bases and the J gene end by 6 bases; junction bases not matched to a gene: 5. The germline V gene has CDR1 LGHNT and CDR2 FRNRAP.

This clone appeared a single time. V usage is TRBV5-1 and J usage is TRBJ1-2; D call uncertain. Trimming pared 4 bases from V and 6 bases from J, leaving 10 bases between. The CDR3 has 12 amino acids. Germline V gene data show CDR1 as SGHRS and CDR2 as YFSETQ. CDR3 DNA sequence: TGCGCCAGCAGCGCGGACGGCCATGGCTACACCTTC. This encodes CASSADGHGYTF.

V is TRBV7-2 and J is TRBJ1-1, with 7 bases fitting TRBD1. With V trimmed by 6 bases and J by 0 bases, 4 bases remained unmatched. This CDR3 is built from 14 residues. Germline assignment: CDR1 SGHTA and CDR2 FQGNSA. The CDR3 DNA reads TGTGCCAGCAGTCGGACAGGTATGAACACTGAAGCTTTCTTT. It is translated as CASSRTGMNTEAFF. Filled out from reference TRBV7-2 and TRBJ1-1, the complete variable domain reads GAGVSQSPSNKVTEKGKDVELRCDPISGHTALYWYRQSLGQGLEFLIYFQGNSAPDKSGLPSDRFSAERTGGSVSTLTIQRTQQEDSAVYLCASSRTGMNTEAFFGQGTRLTVV.

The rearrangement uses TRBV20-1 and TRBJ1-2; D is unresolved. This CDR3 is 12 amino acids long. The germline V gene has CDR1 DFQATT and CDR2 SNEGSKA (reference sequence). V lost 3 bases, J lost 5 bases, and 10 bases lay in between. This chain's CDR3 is CSASRPLYGYTF. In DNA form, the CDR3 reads TGCAGTGCTAGTCGCCCGCTATATGGCTACACCTTC.

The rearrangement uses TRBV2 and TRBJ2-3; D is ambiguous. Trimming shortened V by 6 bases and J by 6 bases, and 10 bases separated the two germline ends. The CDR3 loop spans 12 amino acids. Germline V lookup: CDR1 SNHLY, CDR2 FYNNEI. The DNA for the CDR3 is TGTGCCAGCAGAGGACCGGTGGATACGCAGTATTTT. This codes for CASRGPVDTQYF. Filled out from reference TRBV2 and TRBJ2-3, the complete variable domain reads EPEVTQTPSHQVTQMGQEVILRCVPISNHLYFYWYRQILGQKVEFLVSFYNNEISEKSEIFDDQFSVERPDGSNFTLKIRSTKLEDSAMYFCASRGPVDTQYFGPGTRLTVL.

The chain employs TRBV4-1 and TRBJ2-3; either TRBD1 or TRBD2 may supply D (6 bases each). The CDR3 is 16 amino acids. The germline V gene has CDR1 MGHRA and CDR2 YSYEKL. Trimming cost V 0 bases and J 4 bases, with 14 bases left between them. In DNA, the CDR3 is TGCGCCAGCAGCCAAGACAGAAAGGGGGGCCCAGATACGCAGTATTTT. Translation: CASSQDRKGGPDTQYF.

CDR3 in DNA: TGTGCCAGCAGCTTAGAGGAGCTTAATGAAAAACTGTTTTTT. It yields the protein CASSLEELNEKLFF. The chain has TRBV7-8 and TRBJ1-4; D not resolved. Trimming removed 1 base at V and 4 bases at J, with 7 bases between. The CDR3 runs to 14 residues. The V gene's germline CDR1 is SGHVS and CDR2 FQNEAQ.

CDR3: CAISEQRVQETQYF. The CDR3, as DNA: TGTGCCATCAGTGAGCAGCGCGTCCAAGAGACCCAGTACTTC. This chain links TRBV10-3 with TRBJ2-5, with D unresolved. In germline, CDR1 is ENHRY, CDR2 SYGVKD. Trimming stripped 2 bases from V and 1 base from J, with 8 bases between. The CDR3 is 14 amino acids.